What follows are 22 T cell receptor beta chains derived from one specimen sequenced in a study of cytomegalovirus exposure and HLA in healthy donors. The PCR had 60 Vbeta and 13 Jbeta primers. TCRdb keeps only in-frame clones here, not all; method: immunoSEQ multiplex PCR. The sample's table shows 100,000 to 150,000 clones. Sequencing was done on a sample of PBMCs. These receptors originate from a man younger than 35 in good health and CMV-seronegative.

The chain couples TRBV19 to TRBJ1-6; 10 nucleotides line up with TRBD1. This CDR3 spans 15 amino acids. From germline, CDR1 is LNHDA and CDR2 SQIVND (reference sequence). V dropped 3 bases and J dropped 9; count of bases not matched to a gene: 5. The CDR3 region is CASSIGTGVSSPLHF. The CDR3 region has the DNA TGTGCCAGTAGTATCGGGACAGGGGTCAGTTCACCCCTCCACTTT.

This chain joins TRBV7-2 and TRBJ1-1, with D possibly TRBD1 on 5 matching bases. The germline V gene has CDR1 SGHTA and CDR2 FQGNSA. CDR3 length: 14 amino acids. Trimming stripped 2 bases from V and 3 bases from J, with 10 bases between. The CDR3, as DNA: TGTGCCAGCAGCTTAATGCCCAGGGACACTGAAGCTTTCTTT. Encoded protein: CASSLMPRDTEAFF.

The rearrangement links TRBV5-1 to TRBJ2-7, with 8 bases aligning to TRBD2. The CDR3 is 16 amino acids. In germline, CDR1 is SGHRS, CDR2 YFSETQ. V was pared by 3 bases and J by 2 bases, with 10 bases of the junction left unmatched. CDR3 coding DNA: TGCGCCAGCAGCTCGGCCACTAGCGGCACCACCTACGAGCAGTACTTC. This codes for CASSSATSGTTYEQYF.

The genes are TRBV4-3 and TRBJ2-3, with TRBD2 as a possible D gene (5 bases). CDR3 length: 12 amino acids. V was cut by 3 bases and J by 8 bases, with 9 bases left in between. Germline V lookup: CDR1 LGHNA, CDR2 YSLEER. This CDR3 is CASSQGGSTQYF. For the CDR3, the DNA is TGCGCCAGCAGCCAGGGTGGGAGTACGCAGTATTTT.

The J gene is TRBJ2-1, the V gene TRBV7-9; D possibly corresponds to TRBD2 (6 bases). V was shortened by 5 bases and J by 6 bases, with 14 bases between the two germline ends. Germline V gene lookup returns CDR1 SEHNR and CDR2 FQNEAQ (reference sequence). This CDR3 contains 14 residues. The CDR3 reads CASSPTGGPNEQFF. The CDR3 DNA reads as TGTGCCAGCAGCCCCACCGGGGGTCCCAATGAGCAGTTCTTC. Filled out from reference TRBV7-9 and TRBJ2-1, the complete variable domain reads DTGVSQNPRHKITKRGQNVTFRCDPISEHNRLYWYRQTLGQGPEFLTYFQNEAQLEKSRLLSDRFSAERPKGSFSTLEIQRTEQGDSAMYLCASSPTGGPNEQFFGPGTRLTVL.

Here the CDR3 DNA reads TGTGCCAGCAGTTACTCGGAGGAGCAGTACTTC. Its translation: CASSYSEEQYF. The chain carries TRBV6-5 and TRBJ2-7; no definite D call. Germline V gives CDR1 MNHEY, CDR2 SVGAGI. The CDR3 has 11 residues. Trimming took off 0 bases at V and 7 bases at J, with 4 bases between the two ends.

The chain joins TRBV7-2 to TRBJ1-1; tentative D call: TRBD1 (5 bases). Trimming pared 0 bases from V and 7 bases from J, leaving 12 bases between. Germline-derived CDR1 and CDR2 are SGHTA and FQGNSA. The CDR3 contains 14 residues. The CDR3 bases are TGTGCCAGCAGCTTAGCGCAGGGATTCAATGAAGCTTTCTTT. This encodes CASSLAQGFNEAFF.

The V and J genes are TRBV28 and TRBJ2-2; 11 bases line up with TRBD2. The J segment lost 5 bases and the V segment lost 2 bases, leaving 4 bases of the junction unmatched. CDR1 and CDR2 (germline): MDHEN, SYDVKM. The CDR3 length is 16 residues. Here the CDR3 reads CASSLLAGGRTGELFF. The CDR3 DNA reads as TGTGCCAGCAGTTTACTAGCGGGAGGACGGACCGGGGAGCTGTTTTTT.

The J gene is TRBJ2-2, the V gene TRBV7-8, with 9 bases aligning to TRBD2. Germline V gene lookup returns CDR1 SGHVS and CDR2 FQNEAQ. This CDR3 has 18 residues. Trimming cost V 4 bases and J 3 bases; bases outside gene matches: 12. CDR3 sequence: CASSSKATSGGYTGELFF. CDR3 bases: TGTGCCAGCAGCTCTAAAGCGACTAGCGGAGGATACACCGGGGAGCTGTTTTTT. The full variable domain, its missing parts supplied by reference TRBV7-8 and TRBJ2-2, is GAGVSQSPRYKVAKRGQDVALRCDPISGHVSLFWYQQALGQGPEFLTYFQNEAQLDKSGLPSDRFFAERPEGSVSTLKIQRTQQEDSAVYLCASSSKATSGGYTGELFFGEGSRLTVL.

V is TRBV19 and J is TRBJ1-2, with TRBD1 matching 10 bases. Trimming cost V 9 bases and J 7 bases; bases outside gene matches: 14. This CDR3 is built from 15 residues. CDR1 LNHDA and CDR2 SQIVND come from the germline V gene (reference sequence). For the CDR3, the DNA is TGTGCCAGCGAATCGCCGGGGACAGGGGAACGTGGCTACACCTTC. Encoded protein: CASESPGTGERGYTF.

CDR3 in DNA: TGTGCCAGCAGCTTGTGGACAGGGTCTTCACCCCTCCACTTT. Translation gives CASSLWTGSSPLHF. V is TRBV7-2 and J is TRBJ1-6; TRBD1 matches at 8 bases. CDR1 and CDR2 from the germline V gene are SGHTA and FQGNSA. The CDR3 is 14 amino acids. J gave up 9 bases and V 3 bases, and 4 bases lay outside the gene matches.

The chain is built from TRBV6-1 and TRBJ2-5; D may be TRBD2 (6 bases). Trimming removed 2 bases at V and 5 bases at J, with 12 bases between. CDR3 length equals 14 residues. In germline, CDR1 is MNHNS, CDR2 SASEGT. CDR3 bases: TGTGCCAGCAGTGAATGGGAGGACCGGGAGACCCAGTACTTC. Amino acids: CASSEWEDRETQYF.

This chain uses TRBV7-8 with TRBJ2-1; perhaps TRBD2 as D (5 bases). CDR1 and CDR2 from the germline V gene are SGHVS and FQNEAQ. V lost 5 bases to trimming and J lost 3 bases, with 17 bases between them. The CDR3 totals 16 residues. CDR3 amino acids: CASSASRLARYNEQFF. The CDR3 bases are TGTGCCAGCAGCGCGTCCCGATTAGCGCGCTACAATGAGCAGTTCTTC.

V usage is TRBV30 and J usage is TRBJ1-2; tentatively, D is TRBD1 (6 bases). This CDR3 comprises 16 residues. V lost 0 bases and J lost 7, with 21 bases in between. Germline CDR1 GTSNPN, CDR2 SVGIG (reference sequence). The DNA of the CDR3 is TGTGCCTGGAGTGTAGGGGGGGGCGCGACACTTAGTGGCTACACCTTC. The encoded protein is CAWSVGGGATLSGYTF. Variable domain in full (rest from reference TRBV30 and TRBJ1-2): SQTIHQWPATLVQPVGSPLSLECTVEGTSNPNLYWYRQAAGRGLQLLFYSVGIGQISSEVPQNLSASRPQDRQFILSSKKLLLSDSGFYLCAWSVGGGATLSGYTFGSGTRLTVV.

The gene calls are TRBV25-1 and TRBJ1-1; 7 nucleotides agree with TRBD1. CDR3 size: 13 residues. J gave up 1 base and V 8 bases, and 4 bases lay outside the gene matches. CDR1 is MGHDK and CDR2 is SYGVNS in the germline V gene. CDR3 region: CASDQGGNTEAFF. The CDR3 region has the DNA TGTGCCAGCGACCAGGGGGGGAACACTGAAGCTTTCTTT.

The genes are TRBV7-6 and TRBJ2-1; D ambiguous. This CDR3 contains 15 residues. The germline V gene has CDR1 SGHVS and CDR2 FNYEAQ. The V gene lost 1 base and the J gene lost 8 bases, with 15 bases spanning the gap. The CDR3 region has the DNA TGTGCCAGCAGCTTAGAGGCCCTAGGTGGCTATGAGCAGTTCTTC. Amino acids: CASSLEALGGYEQFF.

This rearrangement joins TRBV5-1 to TRBJ1-6, with a weak D call TRBD1 (5 bases). Germline V gives CDR1 SGHRS, CDR2 YFSETQ. Trimming shortened V by 4 bases and J by 6 bases, and 20 bases separated the two germline ends. The CDR3 has 17 amino acids. CDR3 sequence (DNA): TGCGCCAGCAGCCCCGGGGGGTCGGGACGGCTTAATTCACCCCTCCACTTT. It codes for CASSPGGSGRLNSPLHF.

The chain uses TRBV7-9 and TRBJ2-1; weak D call: TRBD2 (7 bases). Germline V gene sequence: CDR1 SEHNR, CDR2 FQNEAQ (reference sequence). This CDR3 region has 17 residues. Trimming pared 8 bases from V and 3 bases from J, leaving 23 bases between. DNA for the CDR3: TGTGCCAGCGGGGGGGCCCTGGGAAAACCCTTCTACAATGAGCAGTTCTTC. Translated: CASGGALGKPFYNEQFF.

The chain uses TRBV7-2 and TRBJ2-7; D may be TRBD1 (6 bases). The CDR3 length is 12 residues. Germline assignment: CDR1 SGHTA and CDR2 FQGNSA. V shed 6 bases and J shed 0 bases, with 6 bases lying between them. In DNA form, the CDR3 reads TGTGCCAGCAGACAGGGCTCCTACGAGCAGTACTTC. Translated, it gives CASRQGSYEQYF. The variable domain in full, with the rest retrieved from reference TRBV7-2 and TRBJ2-7, is GAGVSQSPSNKVTEKGKDVELRCDPISGHTALYWYRQSLGQGLEFLIYFQGNSAPDKSGLPSDRFSAERTGGSVSTLTIQRTQQEDSAVYLCASRQGSYEQYFGPGTRLTVT.

The rearrangement joins TRBV6-1 to TRBJ2-5; D gene unclear. The CDR3 is 13 amino acids. Germline values: CDR1 MNHNS, CDR2 SASEGT. Trimming cost V 5 bases and J 0 bases, with 7 bases left between them. The CDR3 DNA sequence: TGTGCCAGCAGTAGCGTGTACCAAGAGACCCAGTACTTC. Its translation is CASSSVYQETQYF.

This chain uses TRBV6-1 with TRBJ2-3, with 7 positions matching TRBD1. V was pared by 4 bases and J by 5 bases, with 3 bases of the junction left unmatched. This CDR3 spans 13 amino acids. CDR1 is MNHNS and CDR2 is SASEGT in the germline V gene. The CDR3 protein is CASSGQGGDTQYF. The CDR3 DNA reads TGTGCCAGCAGTGGACAGGGTGGAGATACGCAGTATTTT.

The V call is TRBV19, the J call TRBJ2-2; maybe TRBD2 (6 bases). The CDR3 spans 15 residues. The V end lost 6 bases, the J end lost 4 bases, and 15 bases lay between the germline ends. Germline loops: CDR1 LNHDA, CDR2 SQIVND (reference sequence). CDR3 amino acids: CASRRGTQGTGELFF. The CDR3, as DNA: TGTGCCAGTAGGCGTGGGACTCAGGGCACCGGGGAGCTGTTTTTT.